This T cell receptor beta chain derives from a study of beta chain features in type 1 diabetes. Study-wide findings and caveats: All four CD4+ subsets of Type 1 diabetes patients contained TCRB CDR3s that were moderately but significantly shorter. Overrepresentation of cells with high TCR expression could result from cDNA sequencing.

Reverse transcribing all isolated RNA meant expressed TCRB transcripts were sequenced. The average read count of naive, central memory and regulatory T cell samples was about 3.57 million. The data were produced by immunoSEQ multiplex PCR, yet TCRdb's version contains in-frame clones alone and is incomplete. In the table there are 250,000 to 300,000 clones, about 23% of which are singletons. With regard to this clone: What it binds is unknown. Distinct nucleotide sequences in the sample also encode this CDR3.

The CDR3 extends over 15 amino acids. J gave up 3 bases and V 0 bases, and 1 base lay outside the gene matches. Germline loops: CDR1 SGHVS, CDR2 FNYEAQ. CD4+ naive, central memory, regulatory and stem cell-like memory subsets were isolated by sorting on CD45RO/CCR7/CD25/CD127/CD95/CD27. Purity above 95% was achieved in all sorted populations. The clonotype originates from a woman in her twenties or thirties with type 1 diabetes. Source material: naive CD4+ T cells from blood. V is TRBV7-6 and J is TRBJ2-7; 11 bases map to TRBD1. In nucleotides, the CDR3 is TGTGCCAGCAGCTTAGCCGGGACAGGGGGCTACGAGCAGTACTTC. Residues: CASSLAGTGGYEQYF.